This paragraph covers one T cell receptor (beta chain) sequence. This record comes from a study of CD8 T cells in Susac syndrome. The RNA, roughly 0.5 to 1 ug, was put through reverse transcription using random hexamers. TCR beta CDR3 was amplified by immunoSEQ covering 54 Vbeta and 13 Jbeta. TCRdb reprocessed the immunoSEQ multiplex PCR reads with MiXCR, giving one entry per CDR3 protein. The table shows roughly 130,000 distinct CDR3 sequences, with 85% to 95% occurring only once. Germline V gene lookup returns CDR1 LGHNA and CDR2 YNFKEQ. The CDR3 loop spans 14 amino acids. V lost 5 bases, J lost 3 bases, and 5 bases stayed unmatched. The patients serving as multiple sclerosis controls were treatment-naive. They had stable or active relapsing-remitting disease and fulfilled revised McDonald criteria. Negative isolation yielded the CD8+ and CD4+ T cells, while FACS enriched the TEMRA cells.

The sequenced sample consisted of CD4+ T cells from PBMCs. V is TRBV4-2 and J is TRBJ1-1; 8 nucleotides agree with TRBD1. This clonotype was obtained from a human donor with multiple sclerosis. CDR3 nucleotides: TGTGCCAGCAGCTCTCACAGGGGGGACACTGAAGCTTTCTTT. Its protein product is CASSSHRGDTEAFF.